This TCR beta chain emerged from a study of blood T cell repertoires in COVID-19. Study information: Researchers got acute and convalescent COVID-19 samples from the United States, Italy and Spain. T cells, B-cell-depleted T cells, or PBMCs provided the cDNA or gDNA that served as material.

Methods used by the authors: Counts of nucleated cells, estimated from reference gene primer amplification, were obtained. TCRdb's table, derived via immunoSEQ multiplex PCR, lists solely in-frame clones and lacks some. V and J calls and clone size are given by that table; D and trimming were obtained from the DNA. Here the sample spans some 65,000 clones, 70% to 90% being singletons. V lost 2 bases and J lost 2; bases outside the gene matches: 3. The CDR3 covers 14 residues. CDR1 and CDR2 (germline): SGHRS, YFSETQ. This clonotype originated in a woman aged 80 or older with active COVID-19. Input material: peripheral blood. The V call is TRBV5-1, the J call TRBJ2-7, with 8 nucleotides matching TRBD2. DNA of the CDR3: TGCGCCAGCAGCTTTAGCGGGGTTACCTACGAGCAGTACTTC. It translates to CASSFSGVTYEQYF.